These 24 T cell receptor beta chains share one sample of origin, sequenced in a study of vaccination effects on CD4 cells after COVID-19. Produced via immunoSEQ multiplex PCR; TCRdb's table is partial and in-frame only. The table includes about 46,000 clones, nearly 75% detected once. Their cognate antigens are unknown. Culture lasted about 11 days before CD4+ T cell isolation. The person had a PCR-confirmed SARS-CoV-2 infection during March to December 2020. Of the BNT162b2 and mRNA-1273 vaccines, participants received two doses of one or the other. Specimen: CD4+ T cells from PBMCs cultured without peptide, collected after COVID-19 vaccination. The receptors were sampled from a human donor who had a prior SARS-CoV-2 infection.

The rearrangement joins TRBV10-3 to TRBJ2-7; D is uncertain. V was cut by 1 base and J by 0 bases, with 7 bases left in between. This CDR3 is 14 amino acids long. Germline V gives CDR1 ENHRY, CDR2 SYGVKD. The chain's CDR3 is CAISEYRNSYEQYF. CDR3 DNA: TGTGCCATCAGTGAGTACCGAAACTCCTACGAGCAGTACTTC.

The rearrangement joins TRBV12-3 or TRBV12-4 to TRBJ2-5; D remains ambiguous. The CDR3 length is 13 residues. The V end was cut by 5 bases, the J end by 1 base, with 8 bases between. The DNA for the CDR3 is TGTGCCAGCAGTCGGCATATCCAAGAGACCCAGTACTTC. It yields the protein CASSRHIQETQYF.

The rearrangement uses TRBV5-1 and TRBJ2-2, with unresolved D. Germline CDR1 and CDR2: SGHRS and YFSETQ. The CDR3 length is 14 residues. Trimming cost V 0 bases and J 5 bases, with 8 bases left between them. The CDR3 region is CASSLGDWTGELFF. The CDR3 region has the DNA TGCGCCAGCAGCTTGGGAGACTGGACCGGGGAGCTGTTTTTT.

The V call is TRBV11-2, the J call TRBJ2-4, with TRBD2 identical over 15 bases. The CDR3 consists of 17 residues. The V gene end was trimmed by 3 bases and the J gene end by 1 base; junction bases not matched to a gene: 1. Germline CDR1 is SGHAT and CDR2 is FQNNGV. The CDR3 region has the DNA TGTGCCAGCAGCTTCGGGACTAGCGGGGGGGCCAAAAACATTCAGTACTTC. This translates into CASSFGTSGGAKNIQYF.

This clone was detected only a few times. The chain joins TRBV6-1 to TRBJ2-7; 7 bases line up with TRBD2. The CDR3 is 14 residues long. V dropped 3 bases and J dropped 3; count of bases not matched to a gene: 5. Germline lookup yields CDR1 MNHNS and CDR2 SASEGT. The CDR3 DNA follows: TGTGCCAGCAGTGATACGGGGGGTATCTACGAGCAGTACTTC. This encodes CASSDTGGIYEQYF.

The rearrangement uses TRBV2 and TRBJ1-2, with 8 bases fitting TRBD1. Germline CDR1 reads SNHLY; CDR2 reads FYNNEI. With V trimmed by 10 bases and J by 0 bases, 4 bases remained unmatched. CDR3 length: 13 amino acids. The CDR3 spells CATSTGANYGYTF. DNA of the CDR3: TGTGCCACCTCGACAGGGGCTAACTATGGCTACACCTTC.

The CDR3 nucleotides are TGTGCCAGCAGCTTCAGAGGAGAGACCCAGTACTTC. Protein: CASSFRGETQYF. V is TRBV7-3 and J is TRBJ2-5; unclear D gene. This CDR3 region has 12 residues. CDR1 and CDR2 from the germline V gene are SGHTA and FQGTGA. V was clipped by 3 bases and J by 4 bases, with 6 bases between them.

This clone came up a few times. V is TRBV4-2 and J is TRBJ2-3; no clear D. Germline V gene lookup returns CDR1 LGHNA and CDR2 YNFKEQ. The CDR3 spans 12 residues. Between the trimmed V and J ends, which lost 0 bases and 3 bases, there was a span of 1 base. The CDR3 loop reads CASSQETDTQYF. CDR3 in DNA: TGTGCCAGCAGCCAAGAAACAGATACGCAGTATTTT.

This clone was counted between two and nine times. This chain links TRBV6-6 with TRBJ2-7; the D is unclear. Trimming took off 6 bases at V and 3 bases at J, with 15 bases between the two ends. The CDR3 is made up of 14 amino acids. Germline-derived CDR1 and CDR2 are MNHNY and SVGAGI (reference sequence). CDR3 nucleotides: TGTGCCAGCAGGCGTAACCTTGGATACTACGAGCAGTACTTC. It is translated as CASRRNLGYYEQYF.

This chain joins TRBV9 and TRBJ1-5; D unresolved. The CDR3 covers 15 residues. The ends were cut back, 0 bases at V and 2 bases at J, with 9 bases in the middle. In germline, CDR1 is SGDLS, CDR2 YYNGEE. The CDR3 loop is CASSVGATGNQPQHF. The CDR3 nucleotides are TGTGCCAGCAGCGTAGGCGCCACCGGCAATCAGCCCCAGCATTTT.

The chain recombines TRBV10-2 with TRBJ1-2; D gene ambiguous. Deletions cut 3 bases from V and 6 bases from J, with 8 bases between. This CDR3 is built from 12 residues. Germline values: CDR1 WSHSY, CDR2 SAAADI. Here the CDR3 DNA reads TGCGCCAGCAGTGATACCCGGGATGGCTACACCTTC. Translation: CASSDTRDGYTF.

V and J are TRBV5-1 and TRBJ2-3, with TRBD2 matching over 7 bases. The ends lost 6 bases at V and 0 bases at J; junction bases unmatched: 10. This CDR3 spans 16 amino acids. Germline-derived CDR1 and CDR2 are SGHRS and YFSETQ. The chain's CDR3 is CASTGTLAASTDTQYF. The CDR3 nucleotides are TGCGCCAGCACTGGGACTCTAGCGGCTAGCACAGATACGCAGTATTTT.

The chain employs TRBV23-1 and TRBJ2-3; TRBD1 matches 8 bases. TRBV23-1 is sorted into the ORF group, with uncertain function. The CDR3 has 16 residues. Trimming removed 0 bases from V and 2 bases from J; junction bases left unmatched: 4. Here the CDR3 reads CASSQSGDRNTDTQYF. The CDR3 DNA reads TGCGCCAGCAGTCAATCGGGGGACAGGAACACAGATACGCAGTATTTT.

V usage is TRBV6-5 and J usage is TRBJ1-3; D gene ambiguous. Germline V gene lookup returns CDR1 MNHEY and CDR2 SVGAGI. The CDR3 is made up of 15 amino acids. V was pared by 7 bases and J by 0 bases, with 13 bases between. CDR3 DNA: TGTGCCAGCACCGAGGGCGGGCTCTCTGGAAACACCATATATTTT. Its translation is CASTEGGLSGNTIYF.

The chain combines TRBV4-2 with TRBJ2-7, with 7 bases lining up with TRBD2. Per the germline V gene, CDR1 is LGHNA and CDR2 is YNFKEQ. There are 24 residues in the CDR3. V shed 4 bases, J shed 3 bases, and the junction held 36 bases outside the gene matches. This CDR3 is CASSPENARDYSRISGTRFYEQYF. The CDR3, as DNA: TGTGCCAGCAGCCCTGAAAATGCTAGGGACTACTCCAGAATCTCCGGGACTCGCTTCTACGAGCAGTACTTC.

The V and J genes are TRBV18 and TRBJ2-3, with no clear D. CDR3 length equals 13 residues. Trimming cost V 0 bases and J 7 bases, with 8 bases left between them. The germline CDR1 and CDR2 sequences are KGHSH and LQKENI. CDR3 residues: CASSPPNGYTQYF. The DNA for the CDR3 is TGTGCCAGCTCACCACCGAATGGGTATACGCAGTATTTT.

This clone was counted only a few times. CDR3 sequence (DNA): TGTGCCAGTAGGCCAGCCCCAGGGGGTCCCTATAGCAATCAGCCCCAGCATTTT. As protein: CASRPAPGGPYSNQPQHF. The V and J genes are TRBV19 and TRBJ1-5; 7 bases map to TRBD1. CDR1 LNHDA and CDR2 SQIVND come from the germline V gene (reference sequence). CDR3 length: 18 residues. With V trimmed by 6 bases and J by 0 bases, 14 bases remained unmatched. The variable domain in full, with the rest retrieved from reference TRBV19 and TRBJ1-5, is DGGITQSPKYLFRKEGQNVTLSCEQNLNHDAMYWYRQDPGQGLRLIYYSQIVNDFQKGDIAEGYSVSREKKESFPLTVTSAQKNPTAFYLCASRPAPGGPYSNQPQHFGDGTRLSIL.

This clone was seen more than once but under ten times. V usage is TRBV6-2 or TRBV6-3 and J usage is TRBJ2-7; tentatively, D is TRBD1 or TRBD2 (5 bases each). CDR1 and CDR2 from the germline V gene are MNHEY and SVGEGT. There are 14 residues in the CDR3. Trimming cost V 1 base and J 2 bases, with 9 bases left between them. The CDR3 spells CASSYFEGTYEQYF. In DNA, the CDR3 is TGTGCCAGCAGTTACTTTGAGGGGACCTACGAGCAGTACTTC.

The CDR3 DNA sequence: TGTGCCAGCAGCTTAAACGGGCCGGAAGAGACCCAGTACTTC. Its protein product is CASSLNGPEETQYF. The V call is TRBV11-3, the J call TRBJ2-5; the D is unclear. This CDR3 comprises 14 residues. The germline V gene has CDR1 SGHNT and CDR2 YENEEA. V lost 2 bases, J lost 3 bases, and 10 bases lay in between.

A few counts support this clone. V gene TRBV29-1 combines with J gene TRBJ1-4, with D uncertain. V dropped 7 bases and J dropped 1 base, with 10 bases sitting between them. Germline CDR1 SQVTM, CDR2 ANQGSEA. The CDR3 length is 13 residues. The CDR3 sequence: CSGISRTNEKLFF. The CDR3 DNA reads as TGCAGCGGAATATCACGAACTAATGAAAAACTGTTTTTT.

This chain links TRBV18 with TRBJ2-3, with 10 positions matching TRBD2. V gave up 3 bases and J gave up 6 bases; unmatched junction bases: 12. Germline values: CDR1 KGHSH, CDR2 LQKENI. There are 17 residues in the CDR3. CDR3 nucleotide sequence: TGTGCCAGCTCACCTCTTCCTCTAGCGGGGGTTCGGGATACGCAGTATTTT. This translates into CASSPLPLAGVRDTQYF.

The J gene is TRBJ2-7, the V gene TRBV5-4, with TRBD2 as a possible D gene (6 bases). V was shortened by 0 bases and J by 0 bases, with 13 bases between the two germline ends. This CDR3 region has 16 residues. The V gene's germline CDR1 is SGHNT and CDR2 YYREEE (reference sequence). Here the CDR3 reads CASSLGWSGSSYEQYF. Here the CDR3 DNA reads TGTGCCAGCAGCTTGGGTTGGTCCGGGAGCTCCTACGAGCAGTACTTC.

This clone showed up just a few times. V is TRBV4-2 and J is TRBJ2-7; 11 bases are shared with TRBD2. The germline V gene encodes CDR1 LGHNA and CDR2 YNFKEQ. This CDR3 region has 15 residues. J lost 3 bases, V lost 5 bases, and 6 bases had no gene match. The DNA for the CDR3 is TGTGCCAGCAGCGCTACGACTAGCGGGGACTACGAGCAGTACTTC. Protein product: CASSATTSGDYEQYF.

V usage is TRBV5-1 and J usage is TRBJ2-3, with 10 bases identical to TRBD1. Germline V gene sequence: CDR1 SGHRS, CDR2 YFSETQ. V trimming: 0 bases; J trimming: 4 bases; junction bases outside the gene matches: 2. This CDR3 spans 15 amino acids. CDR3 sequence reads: CASSLGDRGPDTQYF. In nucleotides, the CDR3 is TGCGCCAGCAGCTTGGGGGACAGGGGCCCAGATACGCAGTATTTT. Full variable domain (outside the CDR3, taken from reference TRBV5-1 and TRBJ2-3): KAGVTQTPRYLIKTRGQQVTLSCSPISGHRSVSWYQQTPGQGLQFLFEYFSETQRNKGNFPGRFSGRQFSNSRSEMNVSTLELGDSALYLCASSLGDRGPDTQYFGPGTRLTVL.